This entry lists 30 T cell receptor beta chains sequenced from one sample in a study of T cell changes during pregnancy in multiple sclerosis. The repertoire was sequenced with immunoSEQ multiplex PCR; TCRdb's copy has only in-frame clones and lacks some. Of tens of thousands of clones in the sample, just under 95% were seen once. Sequencing used peripheral blood, obtained in the first trimester of pregnancy. Receptors were obtained from a female donor with multiple sclerosis, enrolled in a pregnancy study.

The V call is TRBV6-5, the J call TRBJ2-3, with TRBD1 as a possible D gene (6 bases). This CDR3 has 14 amino acids. V was shortened by 6 bases and J by 3 bases, with 13 bases between the two germline ends. The germline V gene has CDR1 MNHEY and CDR2 SVGAGI. CDR3 region: CASRQQGVTDTQYF. In DNA, the CDR3 is TGTGCCAGCAGGCAACAGGGTGTTACAGATACGCAGTATTTT.

In its sample, this clone was seen once. This chain uses TRBV9 with TRBJ2-1, with 8 bases lining up with TRBD2. After removal of 1 base from V and 6 bases from J, the junction contained 12 bases not matched to a gene. The CDR3 is 17 residues long. Germline CDR1 SGDLS, CDR2 YYNGEE. CDR3 nucleotide sequence: TGTGCCAGCAGCGTAAGTCCTCCCAGCGGGAGTTTCAATGAGCAGTTCTTC. Protein: CASSVSPPSGSFNEQFF.

The chain couples TRBV19 to TRBJ2-1, with 13 nucleotides matching TRBD2. The CDR3 runs 15 residues. Unmatched junction bases numbered 9, after V lost 9 bases and J lost 7 bases. CDR1 and CDR2 (germline): LNHDA, SQIVND (reference sequence). CDR3 protein: CASTSTSGGANEQFF. CDR3 DNA: TGTGCCAGCACCTCCACTAGCGGGGGGGCGAATGAGCAGTTCTTC.

CDR3 DNA sequence: TGTGCCAGCAGCGGAACAGGGGGACCCGGGGAGCTGTTTTTT. This translates into CASSGTGGPGELFF. The chain couples TRBV7-6 to TRBJ2-2; TRBD1 matches 8 bases. The CDR3 runs to 14 residues. Germline V gene sequence: CDR1 SGHVS, CDR2 FNYEAQ. V dropped 5 bases and J dropped 6; count of bases not matched to a gene: 5.

This chain connects TRBV19 to TRBJ2-5; 8 nucleotides match TRBD2. The ends lost 4 bases at V and 2 bases at J; junction bases unmatched: 6. The CDR3 length is 15 residues. From germline, CDR1 is LNHDA and CDR2 SQIVND (reference sequence). The CDR3 loop is CASSTQTSAQETQYF. For the CDR3, the DNA is TGTGCCAGTAGTACGCAGACTAGCGCGCAAGAGACCCAGTACTTC.

The V gene is TRBV30, the J gene TRBJ2-7; D unresolved. Trimming took 4 bases from V and 2 from J, leaving 12 bases between them. This CDR3 region has 13 residues. CDR1 and CDR2 from the germline V gene are GTSNPN and SVGIG (reference sequence). The CDR3 coding sequence is TGTGCCTGGATGGGCCTTACGACCTACGAGCAGTACTTC. Its protein is CAWMGLTTYEQYF.

The chain has TRBV27 and TRBJ2-7; 8 nucleotides agree with TRBD1. The V segment lost 5 bases and the J segment 4 bases; nucleotides outside the gene matches: 13. The V gene's germline CDR1 is MNHEY and CDR2 SMNVEV (reference sequence). This CDR3 spans 16 amino acids. The CDR3 DNA reads as TGTGCCAGCAGTCCCGGACAGGGCCGAGTTTTATACGAGCAGTACTTC. Amino acid sequence: CASSPGQGRVLYEQYF.

The chain is built from TRBV23-1 and TRBJ2-6, with D perhaps matching TRBD1 (5 bases). TRBV23-1 belongs to the ORF category, with a function that is uncertain. This CDR3 region has 17 residues. The V end lost 8 bases, the J end lost 4 bases, and 21 bases lay between the germline ends. CDR3 in DNA: TGCGCCAGCCCCAAACTGGGGCTTCAGCCCGGGGCCAACGTCCTGACTTTC. Encoded protein: CASPKLGLQPGANVLTF.

The rearrangement uses TRBV5-4 and TRBJ2-3; 9 positions match TRBD2. Germline CDR1 and CDR2: SGHNT and YYREEE (reference sequence). CDR3 length equals 15 residues. Trimming at V came to 4 bases and at J to 0 bases, leaving 3 bases not matched to a gene. CDR3 sequence reads: CASSASGASTDTQYF. Written as DNA, the CDR3 is TGTGCCAGCAGCGCTAGCGGGGCTAGCACAGATACGCAGTATTTT.

The sample holds one count of this clone. CDR3 nucleotide sequence: TGTGCTAGTTCGAAGCGGGAGGCAGATACGCAGTATTTT. Its protein product is CASSKREADTQYF. The chain couples TRBV12-5 to TRBJ2-3, with 9 bases matching TRBD2. The CDR3 loop spans 13 amino acids. Germline V gene data show CDR1 as LGHNT and CDR2 as FRNRAP. J gave up 4 bases and V 8 bases, and 4 bases lay outside the gene matches.

The J gene is TRBJ2-7, the V gene TRBV10-3, with D possibly being TRBD1 (6 bases). Germline V gene lookup returns CDR1 ENHRY and CDR2 SYGVKD. This CDR3 spans 14 amino acids. The ends were cut back, 6 bases at V and 1 base at J, with 13 bases in the middle. Written as DNA, the CDR3 is TGTGCCATCAGCAGACAAGGACAGTCCTACGAGCAGTACTTC. It encodes CAISRQGQSYEQYF.

A few counts support this clone. The CDR3 reads CAWRPGGARNIQYF. Here the CDR3 DNA reads TGTGCCTGGAGACCCGGGGGGGCGCGAAACATTCAGTACTTC. The chain recombines TRBV30 with TRBJ2-4; 8 positions agree with TRBD2. Per germline, CDR1 GTSNPN and CDR2 SVGIG (reference sequence). V lost 3 bases to trimming and J lost 6 bases; unmatched junction nucleotides: 7. The CDR3 runs to 14 residues.

The V gene is TRBV25-1, the J gene TRBJ1-5; D perhaps matches TRBD1 (5 bases). The CDR3 is 14 residues long. V lost 7 bases and J lost 4, with 14 bases in between. Germline V lookup: CDR1 MGHDK, CDR2 SYGVNS. The CDR3 here is CASTTWGENQPQHF. The CDR3 region has the DNA TGTGCCAGCACCACGTGGGGGGAAAATCAGCCCCAGCATTTT.

Here the CDR3 reads CASRRTVGANVLTF. In nucleotides, the CDR3 is TGTGCCAGCAGACGCACAGTTGGGGCCAACGTCCTGACTTTC. The chain joins TRBV28 to TRBJ2-6, with unresolved D. V dropped 6 bases and J dropped 3 bases, with 9 bases sitting between them. CDR3 length equals 14 residues. The germline CDR1 and CDR2 sequences are MDHEN and SYDVKM.

The V call is TRBV7-9, the J call TRBJ2-2; 7 bases line up with TRBD2. The CDR3 runs 15 residues. The junction had 1 base not matched to a gene; V was cut back by 1 base and J by 2 bases. Germline V gives CDR1 SEHNR, CDR2 FQNEAQ (reference sequence). The CDR3 is CASSLGGGNTGELFF. CDR3 coding DNA: TGTGCCAGCAGCTTAGGCGGGGGAAACACCGGGGAGCTGTTTTTT.

This chain uses TRBV30 with TRBJ1-6; D gene unclear. CDR3 size: 15 residues. CDR1 GTSNPN and CDR2 SVGIG come from the germline V gene (reference sequence). Trimming removed 0 bases at V and 0 bases at J, with 6 bases between. CDR3 amino acids: CAWSVPGSYNSPLHF. As DNA, the CDR3 is TGTGCCTGGAGTGTACCGGGCTCCTATAATTCACCCCTCCACTTT. Filled out from reference TRBV30 and TRBJ1-6, the complete variable domain reads SQTIHQWPATLVQPVGSPLSLECTVEGTSNPNLYWYRQAAGRGLQLLFYSVGIGQISSEVPQNLSASRPQDRQFILSSKKLLLSDSGFYLCAWSVPGSYNSPLHFGNGTRLTVT.

In this sample, this clone turned up once. The chain is built from TRBV4-1 and TRBJ2-7, with 7 bases aligning to TRBD1. V shed 4 bases, J shed 3 bases, and the junction held 9 bases outside the gene matches. Germline V CDR1 and CDR2: MGHRA, YSYEKL. CDR3 length: 15 residues. CDR3 protein: CASSPSLGQDYEQYF. In DNA, the CDR3 is TGCGCCAGCAGCCCCTCCCTCGGACAGGACTACGAGCAGTACTTC.

CDR3 nucleotides: TGTGCCAGCAGCCCCCCTGGGGCTATGGCCTACGAGCAGTACTTC. Encoded protein: CASSPPGAMAYEQYF. The chain links TRBV5-4 to TRBJ2-7; weak D call: TRBD1 (5 bases). Germline assignment: CDR1 SGHNT and CDR2 YYREEE (reference sequence). V was shortened by 4 bases and J by 2 bases, with 16 bases between the two germline ends. The CDR3 contains 15 residues.

This clone appeared a few times. The rearrangement joins TRBV9 to TRBJ1-2; D is ambiguous. In germline, CDR1 is SGDLS, CDR2 YYNGEE. V was clipped by 6 bases and J by 2 bases, with 14 bases between them. This CDR3 is built from 14 residues. CDR3 sequence: CASTRGDGNYGYTF. Written as DNA, the CDR3 is TGTGCCAGCACTCGTGGCGACGGGAACTATGGCTACACCTTC.

V and J are TRBV19 and TRBJ1-1, with TRBD1 matching over 7 bases. The length of the CDR3 is 17 residues. The V segment lost 5 bases and the J segment 5 bases; nucleotides outside the gene matches: 17. Germline V gene data show CDR1 as LNHDA and CDR2 as SQIVND (reference sequence). This CDR3 reads CASSARQGTGLGTEAFF. The CDR3 bases are TGTGCCAGTAGTGCAAGACAGGGAACGGGGTTAGGAACTGAAGCTTTCTTT.

The chain is built from TRBV29-1 and TRBJ2-7, with a weak D call TRBD1 (6 bases). Trimming left V 5 bases short and J 5 bases short, with 13 bases between. The CDR3 extends over 12 amino acids. Germline CDR1 reads SQVTM; CDR2 reads ANQGSEA. CDR3 DNA sequence: TGCAGCGTTCTACCACAGGGAAACGAGCAGTACTTC. Amino acid sequence: CSVLPQGNEQYF.

The chain uses TRBV5-1 and TRBJ2-5; TRBD2 aligns across 9 bases. There are 15 residues in the CDR3. V dropped 6 bases and J dropped 5; count of bases not matched to a gene: 11. Germline loops: CDR1 SGHRS, CDR2 YFSETQ. This CDR3 reads CASNERGAPGETQYF. The CDR3 coding sequence is TGCGCCAGCAACGAGCGGGGGGCCCCGGGGGAGACCCAGTACTTC. The complete variable domain, with remaining parts taken from reference TRBV5-1 and TRBJ2-5, reads KAGVTQTPRYLIKTRGQQVTLSCSPISGHRSVSWYQQTPGQGLQFLFEYFSETQRNKGNFPGRFSGRQFSNSRSEMNVSTLELGDSALYLCASNERGAPGETQYFGPGTRLLVL.

This clone was seen once. The chain recombines TRBV5-6 with TRBJ2-5, with 13 nucleotides matching TRBD2. V lost 0 bases, J lost 3 bases, and 2 bases stayed unmatched. The germline V gene has CDR1 SGHDT and CDR2 YYEEEE. This CDR3 comprises 16 residues. The CDR3 loop is CASSLAGLAGKETQYF. The CDR3 DNA follows: TGTGCCAGCAGCTTGGCGGGACTAGCGGGGAAAGAGACCCAGTACTTC.

The chain links TRBV10-3 to TRBJ2-7; 9 bases fit TRBD2. The junction had 8 bases not matched to a gene; V was cut back by 6 bases and J by 5 bases. The V gene's germline CDR1 is ENHRY and CDR2 SYGVKD. The CDR3 is 14 amino acids. This chain's CDR3 is CAISLGLAEDEQYF. The CDR3 nucleotides are TGTGCCATCAGCTTGGGACTAGCTGAGGACGAGCAGTACTTC.

V and J are TRBV7-8 and TRBJ1-1, with 7 bases fitting TRBD1. The CDR3 has 14 amino acids. From germline, CDR1 is SGHVS and CDR2 FQNEAQ. V shed 5 bases and J 3 bases; nucleotides not matched to a gene: 6. CDR3 amino acids: CASSRSGQHTEAFF. The CDR3 bases are TGTGCCAGCAGCCGTTCGGGACAGCACACTGAAGCTTTCTTT.

The chain uses TRBV5-1 and TRBJ1-3, with a weak D call TRBD1 (5 bases). V was cut by 4 bases and J by 0 bases, with 14 bases left in between. In germline, CDR1 is SGHRS, CDR2 YFSETQ. This CDR3 is built from 16 residues. Written as DNA, the CDR3 is TGCGCCAGCAGCCCACAGGCAGCGAGCTCTGGAAACACCATATATTTT. It specifies CASSPQAASSGNTIYF.

The gene calls are TRBV5-6 and TRBJ2-7; 9 bases align to TRBD2. V gave up 0 bases and J gave up 0 bases; unmatched junction bases: 10. Germline V gene sequence: CDR1 SGHDT, CDR2 YYEEEE. CDR3 length: 18 residues. CDR3 nucleotides: TGTGCCAGCAGCTTGGGAAGTGGCCTAGCGGGACACTCCTACGAGCAGTACTTC. Translating gives CASSLGSGLAGHSYEQYF.

This clone was seen a single time. The rearrangement uses TRBV2 and TRBJ1-3, with 8 positions matching TRBD1. CDR3 length: 15 residues. Germline V gene lookup returns CDR1 SNHLY and CDR2 FYNNEI. V dropped 1 base and J dropped 2; count of bases not matched to a gene: 1. The CDR3 DNA sequence: TGTGCCAGCAGTGAAGTCAGGGGGCCTGGAAACACCATATATTTT. Translating gives CASSEVRGPGNTIYF.

The J gene is TRBJ2-5, the V gene TRBV7-8, with TRBD1 identical over 9 bases. CDR1 and CDR2 (germline): SGHVS, FQNEAQ. Trimming removed 6 bases from V and 0 bases from J; junction bases left unmatched: 5. The CDR3 runs 15 residues. The CDR3 DNA sequence: TGTGCCAGCAGTCCGGACAGGGGCTACCAAGAGACCCAGTACTTC. This codes for CASSPDRGYQETQYF.

The chain is built from TRBV28 and TRBJ1-2; 8 nucleotides agree with TRBD1. The germline V gene has CDR1 MDHEN and CDR2 SYDVKM. J lost 4 bases, V lost 5 bases, and 6 bases had no gene match. The CDR3 extends over 14 amino acids. The CDR3 protein is CASSPGQGPYGYTF. The CDR3 DNA is TGTGCCAGCAGTCCCGGACAGGGACCCTATGGCTACACCTTC.